The rows below give T cell receptor beta chains drawn from one sample of a study of CD8 T cells in Susac syndrome. TCRdb called the immunoSEQ multiplex PCR reads again in MiXCR, with one record for every CDR3 protein. The data show a few hundred thousand distinct CDR3 sequences, roughly 96% seen once. The sequenced sample was CD4+ T cells from PBMCs. The source of these receptors is a human donor with multiple sclerosis. CDR3s include the opening cysteine and the closing phenylalanine or tryptophan. Clone sizes are given selectively: once, few, many, or a class where the clone is expanded.

v_call: TRBV9
clone_size: -
cdr3_aa: CASSVGGDSLYERSPLHF

v_call: TRBV18
clone_size: -
cdr3_aa: CASSPDARENQPQHF

v_call: TRBV30
clone_size: -
cdr3_aa: CAGPGLSYVNEQFF

v_call: TRBV9
clone_size: -
cdr3_aa: CASSQGIDYEQYF

v_call: TRBV29-1
clone_size: -
cdr3_aa: CSVGRAGETYEQYF

v_call: TRBV29-1
clone_size: -
cdr3_aa: CSVDGDPYNEQFF

v_call: TRBV20-1
clone_size: -
cdr3_aa: CSARGANQPQHF

v_call: TRBV18
clone_size: -
cdr3_aa: CASSPKDRYGYTF

v_call: TRBV4-1
clone_size: once
cdr3_aa: CASSLGTSDDYEQYF

v_call: TRBV5-1
clone_size: -
cdr3_aa: CASSLDGRGTVYNEQFF

v_call: TRBV29-1
clone_size: -
cdr3_aa: CSVESPGTSGLRSGEQYF

v_call: TRBV7-2
clone_size: -
cdr3_aa: CASSQDRAHYEQYF

v_call: TRBV29-1
clone_size: -
cdr3_aa: CSVPLPALGEKLFF

v_call: TRBV20-1
clone_size: once
cdr3_aa: CSADRSSAGNIQYF

v_call: TRBV6-5
clone_size: -
cdr3_aa: CASGARVHQPQHF